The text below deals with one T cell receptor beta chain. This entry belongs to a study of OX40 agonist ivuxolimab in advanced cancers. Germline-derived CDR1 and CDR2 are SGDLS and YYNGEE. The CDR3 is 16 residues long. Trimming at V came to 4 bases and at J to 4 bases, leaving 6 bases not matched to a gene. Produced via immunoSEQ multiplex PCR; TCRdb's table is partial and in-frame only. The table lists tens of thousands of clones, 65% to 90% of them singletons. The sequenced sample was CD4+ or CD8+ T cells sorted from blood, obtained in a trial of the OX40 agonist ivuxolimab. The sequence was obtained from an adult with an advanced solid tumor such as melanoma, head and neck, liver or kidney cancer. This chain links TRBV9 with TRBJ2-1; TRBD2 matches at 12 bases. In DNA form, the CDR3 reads TGTGCCAGCAGCACTCTTGGACTAGCGGGGTACAATGAGCAGTTCTTC. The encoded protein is CASSTLGLAGYNEQFF.